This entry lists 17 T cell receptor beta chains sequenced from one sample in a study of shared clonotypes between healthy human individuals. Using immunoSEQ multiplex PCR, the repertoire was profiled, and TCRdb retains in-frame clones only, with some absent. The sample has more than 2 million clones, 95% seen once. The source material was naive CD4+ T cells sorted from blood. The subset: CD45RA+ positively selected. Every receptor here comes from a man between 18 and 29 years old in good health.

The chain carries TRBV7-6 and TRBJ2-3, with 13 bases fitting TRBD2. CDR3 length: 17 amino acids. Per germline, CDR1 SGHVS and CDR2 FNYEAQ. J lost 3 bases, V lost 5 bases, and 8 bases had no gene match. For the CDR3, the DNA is TGTGCCAGCAGCCGTGGGACTAGCGGGATTCGGACAGATACGCAGTATTTT. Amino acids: CASSRGTSGIRTDTQYF.

The CDR3 loop reads CSVCSGPNTEAFF. DNA for the CDR3: TGCAGCGTGTGCTCTGGCCCGAACACTGAAGCTTTCTTT. The chain is built from TRBV29-1 and TRBJ1-1; no clear D gene. The CDR3 loop spans 13 amino acids. Germline V gene data show CDR1 as SQVTM and CDR2 as ANQGSEA. V was pared by 6 bases and J by 1 base, with 12 bases between.

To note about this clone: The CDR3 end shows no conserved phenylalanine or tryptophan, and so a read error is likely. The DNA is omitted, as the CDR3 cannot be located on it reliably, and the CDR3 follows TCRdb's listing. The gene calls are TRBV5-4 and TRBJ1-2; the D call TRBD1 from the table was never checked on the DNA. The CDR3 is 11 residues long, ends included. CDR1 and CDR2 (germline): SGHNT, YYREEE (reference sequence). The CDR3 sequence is CASSLGQGPSL.

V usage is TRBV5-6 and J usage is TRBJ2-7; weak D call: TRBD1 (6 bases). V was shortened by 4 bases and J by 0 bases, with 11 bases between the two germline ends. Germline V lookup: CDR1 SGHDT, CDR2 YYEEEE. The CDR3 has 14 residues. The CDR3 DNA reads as TGTGCCAGCAGCACCCGGGACATCTCCTACGAGCAGTACTTC. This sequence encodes CASSTRDISYEQYF. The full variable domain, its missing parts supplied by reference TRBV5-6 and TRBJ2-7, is DAGVTQSPTHLIKTRGQQVTLRCSPKSGHDTVSWYQQALGQGPQFIFQYYEEEERQRGNFPDRFSGHQFPNYSSELNVNALLLGDSALYLCASSTRDISYEQYFGPGTRLTVT.

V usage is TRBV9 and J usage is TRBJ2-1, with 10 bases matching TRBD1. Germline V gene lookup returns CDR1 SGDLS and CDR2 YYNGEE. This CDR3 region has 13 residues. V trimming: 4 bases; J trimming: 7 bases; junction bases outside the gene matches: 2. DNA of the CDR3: TGTGCCAGCAGCCGGACAGGGGGTAATGAGCAGTTCTTC. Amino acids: CASSRTGGNEQFF.

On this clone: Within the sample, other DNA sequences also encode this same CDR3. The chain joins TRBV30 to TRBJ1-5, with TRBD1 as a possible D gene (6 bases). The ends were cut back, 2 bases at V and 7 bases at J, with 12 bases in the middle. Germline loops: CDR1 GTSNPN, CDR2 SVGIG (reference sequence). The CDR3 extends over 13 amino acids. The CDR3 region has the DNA TGTGCCTGGAGTTTAGGGGGGGGCCAGCCCCAGCATTTT. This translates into CAWSLGGGQPQHF.

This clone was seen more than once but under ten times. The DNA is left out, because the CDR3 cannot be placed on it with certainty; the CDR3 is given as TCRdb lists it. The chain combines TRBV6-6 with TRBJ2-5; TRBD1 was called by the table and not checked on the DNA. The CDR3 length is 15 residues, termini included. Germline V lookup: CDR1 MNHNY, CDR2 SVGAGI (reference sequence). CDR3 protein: CASSSSQGAKETQYF.

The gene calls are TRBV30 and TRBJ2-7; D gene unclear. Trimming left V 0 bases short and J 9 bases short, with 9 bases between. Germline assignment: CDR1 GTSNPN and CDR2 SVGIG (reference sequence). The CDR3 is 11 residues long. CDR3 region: CAWSVVGGQYF. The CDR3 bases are TGTGCCTGGAGTGTAGTAGGTGGGCAGTACTTC.

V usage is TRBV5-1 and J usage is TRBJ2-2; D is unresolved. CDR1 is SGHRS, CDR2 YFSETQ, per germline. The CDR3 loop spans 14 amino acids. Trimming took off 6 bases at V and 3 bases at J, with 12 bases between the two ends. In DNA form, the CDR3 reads TGCGCCAGCACAGGAGCCTCTTACACCGGGGAGCTGTTTTTT. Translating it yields CASTGASYTGELFF.

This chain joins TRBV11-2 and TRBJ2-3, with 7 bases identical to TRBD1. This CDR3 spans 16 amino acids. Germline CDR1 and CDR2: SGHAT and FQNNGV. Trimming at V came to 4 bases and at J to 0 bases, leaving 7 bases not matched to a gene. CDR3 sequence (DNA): TGTGCCAGCAGCTCCCGGACAGGTAGCAGCACAGATACGCAGTATTTT. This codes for CASSSRTGSSTDTQYF.

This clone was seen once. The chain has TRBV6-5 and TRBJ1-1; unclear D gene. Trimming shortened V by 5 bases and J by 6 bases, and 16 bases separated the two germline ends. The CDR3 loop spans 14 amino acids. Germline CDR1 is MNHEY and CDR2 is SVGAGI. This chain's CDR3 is CASSHGEGVAEAFF. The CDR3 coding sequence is TGTGCCAGCAGTCACGGGGAGGGAGTAGCTGAAGCTTTCTTT.

This CDR3 reads CAWGDRGGDEQYF. The CDR3 DNA sequence: TGTGCCTGGGGTGACAGGGGTGGCGACGAGCAGTACTTC. The V call is TRBV30, the J call TRBJ2-7, with 8 bases matching TRBD1. This CDR3 contains 13 residues. The ends lost 5 bases at V and 5 bases at J; junction bases unmatched: 8. Germline CDR1 reads GTSNPN; CDR2 reads SVGIG (reference sequence).

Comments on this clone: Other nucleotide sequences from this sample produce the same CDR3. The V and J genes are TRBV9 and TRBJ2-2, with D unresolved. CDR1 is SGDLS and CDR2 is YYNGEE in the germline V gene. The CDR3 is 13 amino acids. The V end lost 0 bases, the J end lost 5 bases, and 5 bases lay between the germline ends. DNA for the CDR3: TGTGCCAGCAGCGTAGTGCCGACCGGGGAGCTGTTTTTT. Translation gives CASSVVPTGELFF.

The CDR3: CASSPRLARQTDTQYF. CDR3 DNA: TGTGCCAGCAGCCCCCGACTAGCCCGGCAGACAGATACGCAGTATTTT. V gene TRBV7-9 combines with J gene TRBJ2-3; TRBD2 matches at 7 bases. Germline V gene sequence: CDR1 SEHNR, CDR2 FQNEAQ (reference sequence). After removal of 5 bases from V and 3 bases from J, the junction contained 11 bases not matched to a gene. CDR3 length: 16 amino acids.

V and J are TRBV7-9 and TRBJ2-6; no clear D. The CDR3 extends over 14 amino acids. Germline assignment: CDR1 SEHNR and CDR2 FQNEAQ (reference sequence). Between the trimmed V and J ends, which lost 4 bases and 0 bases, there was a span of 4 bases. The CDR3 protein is CASSSISGANVLTF. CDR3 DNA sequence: TGTGCCAGCAGCTCCATCTCTGGGGCCAACGTCCTGACTTTC.

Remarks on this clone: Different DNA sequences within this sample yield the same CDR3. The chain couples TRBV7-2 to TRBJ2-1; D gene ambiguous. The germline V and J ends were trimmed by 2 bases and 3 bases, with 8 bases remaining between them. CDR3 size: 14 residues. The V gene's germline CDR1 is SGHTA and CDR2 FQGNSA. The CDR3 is CASSLFGSYNEQFF. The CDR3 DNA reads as TGTGCCAGCAGCTTATTTGGCAGCTACAATGAGCAGTTCTTC.

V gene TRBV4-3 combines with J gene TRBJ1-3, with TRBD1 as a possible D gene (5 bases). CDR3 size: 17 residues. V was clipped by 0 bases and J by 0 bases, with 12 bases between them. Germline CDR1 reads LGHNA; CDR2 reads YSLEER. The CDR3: CASSQEGTFSSGNTIYF. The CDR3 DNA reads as TGCGCCAGCAGCCAAGAAGGGACGTTTAGCTCTGGAAACACCATATATTTT.